The 8 T cell receptor beta chains listed next were all sequenced from one sample in a study of blood T cell repertoires in COVID-19. This table comes from immunoSEQ multiplex PCR, and its TCRdb copy is limited to in-frame clones, with some not included. Counted here are 100,000 to 130,000 clones, almost 85% occurring once; the ten biggest clones make up approximately 4%. Material: peripheral blood. The receptors originated from a human donor in a cohort sampled during active COVID-19.

CDR3 sequence: CASSLQKANYGYTF. The CDR3 DNA reads TGTGCCAGCAGCTTACAGAAAGCTAACTATGGCTACACCTTC. V is TRBV21-1 and J is TRBJ1-2; the table's TRBD1 call for D was not verified on the DNA. TRBV21-1 is described as a pseudogene. CDR3 length: 14 residues.

The V gene is TRBV19, the J gene TRBJ1-2; a weak D match, TRBD1 (5 bases). The CDR3 has 15 residues. The germline V gene encodes CDR1 LNHDA and CDR2 SQIVND (reference sequence). V shed 2 bases and J shed 6 bases, with 16 bases lying between them. The CDR3 loop reads CASSILGARVHGYTF. The CDR3 nucleotides read TGTGCCAGTAGTATATTAGGGGCCAGGGTCCATGGCTACACCTTC.

The chain carries TRBV7-3 and TRBJ2-1; possibly TRBD1 for D (5 bases). CDR1 and CDR2 from the germline V gene are SGHTA and FQGTGA. The CDR3 contains 15 residues. The germline V and J ends were trimmed by 4 bases and 6 bases, with 16 bases remaining between them. CDR3 residues: CASSSAVGAFNEQFF. Here the CDR3 DNA reads TGTGCCAGCAGCTCCGCCGTAGGGGCTTTCAATGAGCAGTTCTTC.

This clone is a singleton in its sample. The gene calls are TRBV28 and TRBJ2-6; 9 bases align to TRBD1. In germline, CDR1 is MDHEN, CDR2 SYDVKM. This CDR3 has 19 residues. The V gene end was trimmed by 7 bases and the J gene end by 1 base; junction bases not matched to a gene: 14. CDR3 loop: CASTFGGTGWGSGANVLTF. In nucleotides, the CDR3 is TGTGCCAGCACCTTCGGGGGGACAGGGTGGGGATCTGGGGCCAACGTCCTGACTTTC.

The chain joins TRBV5-1 to TRBJ1-5; 8 bases are shared with TRBD1. CDR1 is SGHRS, CDR2 YFSETQ, per germline. The CDR3 is 15 residues long. With 4 bases clipped from V and 0 bases from J, the junction kept 3 bases outside the gene matches. CDR3 sequence (DNA): TGCGCCAGCAGCCCGACAGGGGATAGCAATCAGCCCCAGCATTTT. It encodes CASSPTGDSNQPQHF.

The chain couples TRBV7-2 to TRBJ1-4, with TRBD1 as a possible D gene (5 bases). CDR3 size: 14 residues. Germline assignment: CDR1 SGHTA and CDR2 FQGNSA. V lost 4 bases to trimming and J lost 4 bases, with 10 bases between them. The CDR3 here is CASSSGGINEKLFF. The CDR3 nucleotides read TGTGCCAGCAGCTCGGGGGGAATTAATGAAAAACTGTTTTTT.

The chain combines TRBV30 with TRBJ2-1, with a tentative D call TRBD2 (6 bases). Germline V CDR1 and CDR2: GTSNPN, SVGIG (reference sequence). V lost 4 bases and J lost 11, with 18 bases in between. This CDR3 comprises 13 residues. For the CDR3, the DNA is TGTGCCTGGACTAGCGCTGCCCAAGGAAAGCAGTTCTTC. Its protein product is CAWTSAAQGKQFF.

This chain uses TRBV24-1 with TRBJ1-1; D gene ambiguous. Germline V gives CDR1 KGHDR, CDR2 SFDVKD. The CDR3 has 12 residues. The V end was cut by 5 bases, the J end by 3 bases, with 6 bases between. DNA for the CDR3: TGTGCCACCAGTGGGAGGGACACTGAAGCTTTCTTT. Amino acids: CATSGRDTEAFF.